Below are 19 T cell receptor beta chains sequenced from a single sample in a study of early T cells in non-severe SARS-CoV-2 infection. MiXCR, run by TCRdb on the 5' RACE reads, gives a single entry per CDR3 protein. The table records about 15,000 distinct CDR3 sequences, about 5% of them present only once. Sample: whole blood, taken at baseline. The receptors come from an adult who was a healthcare worker with PCR-confirmed SARS-CoV-2 infection or an uninfected control (not recorded which).

This clonotype was observed at least ten times. This rearrangement joins TRBV3-1 to TRBJ2-3; D unclear. The CDR3 contains 11 residues. Germline V gene data show CDR1 as LGHDT and CDR2 as YNNKEL (reference sequence). Deletions cut 4 bases from V and 7 bases from J, with 6 bases between. The CDR3: CASSPPHTQYF. Here the CDR3 DNA reads TGTGCCAGCAGCCCTCCCCATACGCAGTATTTT.

In its sample, this clonotype ranks as medium-sized (0.01 to 0.1%). The chain employs TRBV7-9 and TRBJ2-5; perhaps TRBD1 as D (6 bases). Germline values: CDR1 SEHNR, CDR2 FQNEAQ (reference sequence). CDR3 length: 13 residues. Trimming removed 3 bases from V and 3 bases from J, with 8 bases in between. CDR3 amino acids: CASSFAGEETQYF. DNA for the CDR3: TGTGCCAGCAGCTTTGCAGGGGAAGAGACCCAGTACTTC.

This clonotype appeared a few times. V is TRBV7-9 and J is TRBJ2-7; perhaps TRBD2 as D (7 bases). V lost 2 bases, J lost 4 bases, and 12 bases lay in between. This CDR3 has 14 amino acids. The germline V gene has CDR1 SEHNR and CDR2 FQNEAQ (reference sequence). This CDR3 is CASSLPGGGYEQYF. The CDR3 region has the DNA TGTGCCAGCAGCTTACCGGGGGGCGGATACGAGCAGTACTTC.

The chain combines TRBV20-1 with TRBJ2-1, with 8 bases lining up with TRBD1. Germline values: CDR1 DFQATT, CDR2 SNEGSKA (reference sequence). The CDR3 spans 15 residues. V was clipped by 6 bases and J by 9 bases; unmatched bases: 16. DNA for the CDR3: TGCAGTGCCCCCTACGTCGACAGGGGCCGGGTTGAGCAGTTCTTC. Its translation: CSAPYVDRGRVEQFF.

The chain links TRBV29-1 to TRBJ1-2; D remains ambiguous. CDR3 length equals 13 residues. Germline assignment: CDR1 SQVTM and CDR2 ANQGSEA. Trimming stripped 4 bases from V and 4 bases from J, with 13 bases between. CDR3 nucleotides: TGCAGCGTTGCTACAGTAAATGCCTATGGCTACACCTTC. Protein: CSVATVNAYGYTF.

Many counts were recorded for this clonotype. The chain has TRBV18 and TRBJ1-6; D unclear. This CDR3 is 13 amino acids long. Germline V lookup: CDR1 KGHSH, CDR2 LQKENI. The V end lost 2 bases, the J end lost 7 bases, and 6 bases lay between the germline ends. Here the CDR3 reads CASSPSGNSPLHF. CDR3 nucleotides: TGTGCCAGCTCACCATCGGGCAATTCACCCCTCCACTTT.

This clonotype was seen repeatedly, ten times or more. V usage is TRBV7-9 and J usage is TRBJ1-2; D is ambiguous. The V gene lost 2 bases and the J gene lost 4 bases, with 8 bases spanning the gap. Germline V lookup: CDR1 SEHNR, CDR2 FQNEAQ (reference sequence). The CDR3 length is 13 residues. CDR3 nucleotide sequence: TGTGCCAGCAGCTTAAACAGCTTCTATGGCTACACCTTC. It yields the protein CASSLNSFYGYTF.

This clonotype has a count of ten or more. This chain links TRBV10-1 with TRBJ1-1; D is ambiguous. Trimming removed 6 bases from V and 0 bases from J, with 8 bases in between. The CDR3 runs to 13 residues. CDR1 and CDR2 from the germline V gene are WNHNN and SYGVQD (reference sequence). The chain's CDR3 is CASRNTLNTEAFF. The CDR3 region has the DNA TGCGCCAGCAGAAATACCCTGAACACTGAAGCTTTCTTT.

This clonotype has at least ten counts. The rearrangement uses TRBV7-2 and TRBJ2-1; TRBD1 is a possible D gene (5 bases). The V end lost 7 bases, the J end lost 7 bases, and 17 bases lay between the germline ends. The CDR3 contains 14 residues. CDR1 and CDR2 (germline): SGHTA, FQGNSA. The CDR3 here is CASTREAGNNEQFF. CDR3 coding DNA: TGTGCCAGCACTCGTGAGGCAGGGAATAATGAGCAGTTCTTC.

This clonotype was observed many times. The rearrangement uses TRBV6-5 and TRBJ1-1; a weak D match, TRBD1 (6 bases). The germline CDR1 and CDR2 sequences are MNHEY and SVGAGI. The V end lost 5 bases, the J end lost 6 bases, and 22 bases lay between the germline ends. The CDR3 length is 16 residues. CDR3 loop: CASSDPAGQNDAEAFF. CDR3 nucleotide sequence: TGTGCCAGCAGTGACCCCGCGGGACAAAACGACGCTGAAGCTTTCTTT.

The J gene is TRBJ2-3, the V gene TRBV5-1, with 8 bases fitting TRBD2. The V gene's germline CDR1 is SGHRS and CDR2 YFSETQ. The CDR3 length is 14 residues. The V and J ends lost 0 bases and 4 bases, in that order; junction bases with no gene match: 1. CDR3 sequence: CASSLGSGADTQYF. CDR3 nucleotides: TGCGCCAGCAGCTTGGGTAGCGGGGCAGATACGCAGTATTTT.

This clonotype was detected ten times or more. The chain combines TRBV24-1 with TRBJ2-7, with a tentative D call TRBD2 (6 bases). The CDR3 has 20 amino acids. V was cut by 3 bases and J by 4 bases, with 30 bases left in between. Germline assignment: CDR1 KGHDR and CDR2 SFDVKD. CDR3 nucleotide sequence: TGTGCCACCAGTGATAAACTAGCTGAACGTCACTTCTGCCTGGCATACGAGCAGTACTTC. This sequence encodes CATSDKLAERHFCLAYEQYF.

This clonotype was seen many times. The chain links TRBV19 to TRBJ1-1; D not resolved. The CDR3 totals 16 residues. The V end was cut by 10 bases, the J end by 3 bases, with 24 bases between. The germline gives CDR1 LNHDA, CDR2 SQIVND (reference sequence). Here the CDR3 reads CATMEGGSLSDTEAFF. The CDR3, as DNA: TGTGCCACCATGGAGGGAGGATCACTGAGCGACACTGAAGCTTTCTTT.

This clonotype was observed at least ten times. The chain uses TRBV27 and TRBJ2-5; 10 bases are a match to TRBD1. Germline V gene sequence: CDR1 MNHEY, CDR2 SMNVEV (reference sequence). V lost 6 bases, J lost 5 bases, and 3 bases stayed unmatched. This CDR3 is built from 13 residues. CDR3 bases: TGTGCCAGCAGGACAGGGGGCCAGGAGACCCAGTACTTC. The encoded protein is CASRTGGQETQYF.

By sample share, this clonotype is medium-sized. The chain combines TRBV20-1 with TRBJ2-5; D gene ambiguous. V shed 4 bases and J shed 0 bases, with 6 bases lying between them. CDR1 and CDR2 (germline): DFQATT, SNEGSKA (reference sequence). The CDR3 is made up of 12 amino acids. DNA for the CDR3: TGCAGTGCTAACGGGTACCAAGAGACCCAGTACTTC. Amino acids: CSANGYQETQYF.

This clonotype is classed as medium-sized (0.01 to 0.1%). V and J are TRBV5-1 and TRBJ2-5; 8 bases line up with TRBD2. V gave up 4 bases and J gave up 1 base; unmatched junction bases: 9. Germline values: CDR1 SGHRS, CDR2 YFSETQ. The CDR3 consists of 16 residues. The CDR3 bases are TGCGCCAGCAGCCTCTTGGGAACTAGCGGCCAAGAGACCCAGTACTTC. Protein product: CASSLLGTSGQETQYF.

This clonotype was seen ten or more times. The rearrangement links TRBV18 to TRBJ2-6; TRBD1 matches at 7 bases. The CDR3 is 17 residues long. Germline values: CDR1 KGHSH, CDR2 LQKENI. The J segment lost 4 bases and the V segment lost 3 bases, leaving 9 bases of the junction unmatched. CDR3 sequence: CASSPTTGPAGANVLTF. CDR3 bases: TGTGCCAGCTCACCGACGACAGGGCCTGCCGGGGCCAACGTCCTGACTTTC.

This clonotype came up a few times. The chain has TRBV6-6 and TRBJ1-1; no firm D call. The CDR3 totals 15 residues. Germline V gene lookup returns CDR1 MNHNY and CDR2 SVGAGI (reference sequence). Trimming stripped 6 bases from V and 0 bases from J, with 14 bases between. Here the CDR3 reads CASRDVYGMNTEAFF. The CDR3, as DNA: TGTGCCAGCAGGGATGTCTATGGCATGAACACTGAAGCTTTCTTT.

This clonotype was seen repeatedly, ten times or more. This chain joins TRBV18 and TRBJ2-5; no firm D call. Trimming left V 3 bases short and J 5 bases short, with 10 bases between. The CDR3 is 13 amino acids. CDR1 KGHSH and CDR2 LQKENI come from the germline V gene. The CDR3 sequence: CASSPNYGETQYF. In DNA, the CDR3 is TGTGCCAGCTCACCTAACTATGGGGAGACCCAGTACTTC.